This T cell receptor (beta chain) was retrieved from a study of cytomegalovirus exposure and HLA in healthy donors. Findings and limits, study-wide: The study flagged about 150 TCR beta chains as cytomegalovirus-associated. In vitro work confirmed that a few CMV-associated chains recognize CMV antigens. Versus the roughly 670-donor mean, an Asian-associated ancestry cluster reportedly showed fewer N-insertions in a later analysis. V- and J-gene trimming in TCR beta was tied to a missense DCLRE1C variant by an analysis performed later.

In regard to this clone: The antigen is not known.

The PCR was carried out with 60 Vbeta primers and 13 Jbeta primers. The repertoire was sequenced with immunoSEQ multiplex PCR; TCRdb's copy has only in-frame clones and lacks some. The sample includes 110,000 or so clones, around 73% of them seen just once. The CDR3 runs 16 residues. Germline V gene data show CDR1 as SGHVS and CDR2 as FQNEAQ. The J segment lost 9 bases and the V segment lost 1 base, leaving 5 bases of the junction unmatched. V and J are TRBV7-8 and TRBJ2-1, with 14 positions matching TRBD2. The sequenced sample was PBMCs. This TCR was sampled from a young man in good health and CMV-seronegative. The CDR3 coding sequence is TGTGCCAGCAGCTTAGGGACTAGCGGGGGGCGGGGTGAGCAGTTCTTC. This sequence encodes CASSLGTSGGRGEQFF.